This TCR beta chain was sequenced in a study of graft-versus-host responses after intestinal transplantation. The reaction was completed, and proliferating CFSE-low CD3+CD4+ and CD3+CD8+ responders were then sorted. The data were produced by immunoSEQ multiplex PCR, yet TCRdb's version contains in-frame clones alone and is incomplete. The sample lists 15,000 to 20,000 clones, more than 30% occurring once. After removal of 5 bases from V and 3 bases from J, the junction contained 2 bases not matched to a gene. The CDR3 is made up of 13 amino acids. CDR1 is SQVTM and CDR2 is ANQGSEA in the germline V gene.

The chain has TRBV29-1 and TRBJ2-7; 12 positions agree with TRBD2. The source is a human patient who received an intestinal transplant. The sequencing here drew on alloreactive CD4+ T cells from a mixed lymphocyte reaction culture, taken before intestinal transplant. The subset denotes: CFSE-low proliferating T cells sorted from approximately 6-day pre-transplant mixed lymphocyte reaction (GvH or HvG direction). The CDR3 region is CSVRTSGVYEQYF. The CDR3 DNA follows: TGCAGCGTTCGGACTAGCGGGGTCTACGAGCAGTACTTC.